The 27 T cell receptor beta chains listed next were all sequenced from one sample in a study of cytomegalovirus exposure and HLA in healthy donors. PCR primers comprised 60 Vbeta and 13 Jbeta primers. The repertoire was sequenced with immunoSEQ multiplex PCR; TCRdb's copy has only in-frame clones and lacks some. Here the sample spans 150,000 to 200,000 clones, roughly 73% being singletons. What was sequenced was PBMCs. These receptors were taken from a woman aged 25-40 years in good health and CMV-seronegative.

This chain uses TRBV19 with TRBJ1-1; 9 bases align to TRBD1. Trimming removed 3 bases from V and 5 bases from J; junction bases left unmatched: 7. The CDR3 extends over 15 amino acids. In germline, CDR1 is LNHDA, CDR2 SQIVND (reference sequence). CDR3 sequence reads: CASSIPTGGETEAFF. CDR3 nucleotides: TGTGCCAGTAGTATCCCCACAGGGGGCGAGACTGAAGCTTTCTTT.

This clone occurred once. The rearrangement links TRBV14 to TRBJ2-3; 8 bases align to TRBD1. The CDR3 is 16 residues long. Trimming at V came to 3 bases and at J to 5 bases, leaving 10 bases not matched to a gene. Per the germline V gene, CDR1 is SGHDN and CDR2 is FVKESK. The CDR3 protein is CASSHSRAQGVDTQYF. CDR3 sequence (DNA): TGTGCCAGCAGCCACTCAAGGGCACAGGGGGTAGATACGCAGTATTTT.

This clone was seen more than once but under ten times. The CDR3 reads CASSLAGQGVINQPQHF. The CDR3 bases are TGTGCCAGCAGCTTGGCCGGACAGGGGGTTATTAATCAGCCCCAGCATTTT. J is TRBJ1-5 and V is TRBV5-6; TRBD1 matches at 10 bases. Germline V CDR1 and CDR2: SGHDT, YYEEEE. V gave up 0 bases and J gave up 4 bases; unmatched junction bases: 7. CDR3 length: 17 residues.

V gene TRBV30 combines with J gene TRBJ2-1, with TRBD2 matching over 7 bases. The CDR3 totals 15 residues. V was pared by 0 bases and J by 2 bases, with 4 bases of the junction left unmatched. Germline-derived CDR1 and CDR2 are GTSNPN and SVGIG (reference sequence). CDR3 in amino acids: CAWSVRGVPYNEQFF. DNA for the CDR3: TGTGCCTGGAGTGTACGGGGGGTCCCCTACAATGAGCAGTTCTTC.

This clone appeared once. The V gene is TRBV2, the J gene TRBJ1-1, with D perhaps TRBD1 (6 bases). V gave up 4 bases and J gave up 5 bases, with 11 bases separating them. Germline V CDR1 and CDR2: SNHLY, FYNNEI. This CDR3 has 13 residues. The CDR3 bases are TGTGCCAGCAGTGGGGACAACTGGACTGAAGCTTTCTTT. This sequence encodes CASSGDNWTEAFF.

This clone was seen a few times. The chain combines TRBV7-3 with TRBJ2-7; 8 bases match TRBD2. Germline V CDR1 and CDR2: SGHTA, FQGTGA. J gave up 3 bases and V 2 bases, and 15 bases lay outside the gene matches. CDR3 length: 18 residues. This CDR3 is CASSLARPSSGPIYEQYF. CDR3 nucleotides: TGTGCCAGCAGCTTAGCGAGACCCTCTAGCGGGCCGATCTACGAGCAGTACTTC.

This rearrangement joins TRBV7-2 to TRBJ2-7; tentatively, D is TRBD1 (6 bases). Per germline, CDR1 SGHTA and CDR2 FQGNSA. The V gene lost 4 bases and the J gene lost 3 bases, with 7 bases spanning the gap. The CDR3 is 12 residues long. CDR3 residues: CASSSRGYEQYF. For the CDR3, the DNA is TGTGCCAGCAGCTCCAGGGGCTACGAGCAGTACTTC.

This clone was seen only a few times. The CDR3 DNA reads as TGTGCCAGCACCAAAAACGGTAGAGATACGCAGTATTTT. Encoded protein: CASTKNGRDTQYF. This rearrangement joins TRBV5-8 to TRBJ2-3; D unclear. Germline V gene sequence: CDR1 SGHTS, CDR2 YDEGEE. The CDR3 has 13 amino acids. With 6 bases removed from V and 5 bases from J, the gap between germline ends came to 13 bases.

This sequence joins TRBV14 and TRBJ1-2, with D hard to call. This CDR3 has 16 residues. Germline V gene lookup returns CDR1 SGHDN and CDR2 FVKESK. Trimming pared 4 bases from V and 1 base from J, leaving 16 bases between. The CDR3 spells CASSRVLRDNNYGYTF. The CDR3 DNA reads TGTGCCAGCAGCCGAGTTCTCCGGGATAATAACTATGGCTACACCTTC.

The chain uses TRBV9 and TRBJ1-3, with D uncertain. Germline CDR1 and CDR2: SGDLS and YYNGEE. The CDR3 extends over 12 amino acids. Deletions cut 2 bases from V and 4 bases from J, with 4 bases between. The CDR3 spells CASSVLGNTIYF. The CDR3 DNA reads TGTGCCAGCAGCGTTCTCGGAAACACCATATATTTT.

The chain is built from TRBV13 and TRBJ2-5; TRBD2 agrees at 8 bases. CDR3 size: 15 residues. Germline CDR1 PRHDT, CDR2 FYEKMQ (reference sequence). Trimming took 5 bases from V and 1 from J; bases not matched to a gene: 6. The chain's CDR3 is CASSLRLASQETQYF. The CDR3 DNA reads TGTGCCAGCAGCCTTAGACTAGCGTCCCAAGAGACCCAGTACTTC.

This rearrangement joins TRBV11-2 to TRBJ2-1; the match to TRBD2 covers 12 bases. Germline V gene data show CDR1 as SGHAT and CDR2 as FQNNGV. J gave up 4 bases and V 2 bases, and 9 bases lay outside the gene matches. The CDR3 covers 18 residues. CDR3 nucleotide sequence: TGTGCCAGCAGCTTAATTTTTCCGACTAGCGGGGGATACAATGAGCAGTTCTTC. Protein: CASSLIFPTSGGYNEQFF. Using reference TRBV11-2 and TRBJ2-1 for the parts outside the CDR3, the full variable domain is EAGVAQSPRYKIIEKRQSVAFWCNPISGHATLYWYQQILGQGPKLLIQFQNNGVVDDSQLPKDRFSAERLKGVDSTLKIQPAKLEDSAVYLCASSLIFPTSGGYNEQFFGPGTRLTVL.

The gene calls are TRBV9 and TRBJ1-2; 9 bases fit TRBD1. Germline trimming cut 4 bases from V and 2 bases from J; bases unmatched to any gene: 12. Germline values: CDR1 SGDLS, CDR2 YYNGEE. This CDR3 contains 17 residues. The CDR3 DNA sequence: TGTGCCAGCAGCCTCACGGGACAGGGTGGTCTGAACTATGGCTACACCTTC. Amino acids: CASSLTGQGGLNYGYTF.

This chain links TRBV18 with TRBJ2-5, with TRBD1 identical over 9 bases. The ends lost 3 bases at V and 2 bases at J; junction bases unmatched: 4. The CDR3 runs to 15 residues. Germline V gene lookup returns CDR1 KGHSH and CDR2 LQKENI. The CDR3, as DNA: TGTGCCAGCTCACCGCGGACAGGGGCACAAGAGACCCAGTACTTC. The encoded protein is CASSPRTGAQETQYF.

In regard to this clone: This same CDR3 is encoded by further DNA sequences in the sample. The CDR3 spells CASSFERGGRNEQFF. CDR3 in DNA: TGTGCCAGCAGCTTCGAGCGGGGGGGCCGCAATGAGCAGTTCTTC. The rearrangement links TRBV7-8 to TRBJ2-1, with 10 bases that match TRBD2. V was pared by 3 bases and J by 6 bases, with 5 bases of the junction left unmatched. The CDR3 has 15 amino acids. Germline V gives CDR1 SGHVS, CDR2 FQNEAQ.

This chain links TRBV5-1 with TRBJ1-1; D is undetermined. This CDR3 region has 15 residues. V gave up 4 bases and J gave up 5 bases, with 18 bases separating them. Germline V CDR1 and CDR2: SGHRS, YFSETQ. In DNA, the CDR3 is TGCGCCAGCAGCAATGGTCCTCAGCGGGGAACTGAAGCTTTCTTT. Amino acid sequence: CASSNGPQRGTEAFF.

The V gene is TRBV7-3, the J gene TRBJ2-2; TRBD2 is a possible D gene (5 bases). The CDR3 runs to 14 residues. V lost 2 bases, J lost 6 bases, and 10 bases lay in between. Germline loops: CDR1 SGHTA, CDR2 FQGTGA. CDR3 sequence: CASSLLASSGELFF. As DNA, the CDR3 is TGTGCCAGCAGCTTATTGGCTAGCTCCGGGGAGCTGTTTTTT.

This rearrangement joins TRBV7-2 to TRBJ2-1; D is uncertain. Between the trimmed V and J ends, which lost 6 bases and 1 base, there was a span of 7 bases. There are 13 residues in the CDR3. Germline loops: CDR1 SGHTA, CDR2 FQGNSA. The CDR3 nucleotides are TGTGCCAGCAGTACTTGGTCCTACAATGAGCAGTTCTTC. The encoded protein is CASSTWSYNEQFF.

The V and J genes are TRBV5-1 and TRBJ2-2; the D gene is possibly TRBD2 (5 bases). Germline values: CDR1 SGHRS, CDR2 YFSETQ. Trimming took off 6 bases at V and 6 bases at J, with 15 bases between the two ends. The CDR3 extends over 14 amino acids. The CDR3 nucleotides read TGCGCCAGCACCGACTACCGGCGGGCCGGGGAGCTGTTTTTT. Translation gives CASTDYRRAGELFF.

This rearrangement joins TRBV29-1 to TRBJ2-3; the D gene is possibly TRBD1 (6 bases). V was shortened by 7 bases and J by 3 bases, with 14 bases between the two germline ends. CDR1 and CDR2 (germline): SQVTM, ANQGSEA. The CDR3 sequence is 13 residues long. CDR3 residues: CSASTGFTDTQYF. The CDR3 DNA sequence: TGCAGCGCTTCCACAGGGTTTACAGATACGCAGTATTTT.

The V and J genes are TRBV7-9 and TRBJ1-2, with D perhaps TRBD1 (6 bases). V was clipped by 5 bases and J by 8 bases, with 15 bases between them. The CDR3 loop spans 13 amino acids. Germline V gene sequence: CDR1 SEHNR, CDR2 FQNEAQ (reference sequence). This chain's CDR3 is CASSEQGVVGYTF. DNA of the CDR3: TGTGCCAGCAGCGAACAGGGTGTAGTCGGCTACACCTTC.

The V gene is TRBV19, the J gene TRBJ2-7; D might be TRBD1 (5 bases). This CDR3 has 15 amino acids. Per the germline V gene, CDR1 is LNHDA and CDR2 is SQIVND (reference sequence). Trimming pared 2 bases from V and 6 bases from J, leaving 17 bases between. In DNA form, the CDR3 reads TGTGCCAGTAGTATACTAGGGGAAGGGATTTCCGAGCAGTACTTC. Translated: CASSILGEGISEQYF. Together with reference TRBV19 and TRBJ2-7, the CDR3 gives the full variable domain: DGGITQSPKYLFRKEGQNVTLSCEQNLNHDAMYWYRQDPGQGLRLIYYSQIVNDFQKGDIAEGYSVSREKKESFPLTVTSAQKNPTAFYLCASSILGEGISEQYFGPGTRLTVT.

The sample holds one count of this clone. The chain links TRBV6-5 to TRBJ2-3; D may be TRBD2 (7 bases). V was pared by 2 bases and J by 1 base, with 10 bases between. CDR1 and CDR2 from the germline V gene are MNHEY and SVGAGI. The CDR3 consists of 15 residues. CDR3 in DNA: TGTGCCAGCAGTTACGGAGGGGGGGGCACAGATACGCAGTATTTT. The encoded protein is CASSYGGGGTDTQYF.

The chain employs TRBV29-1 and TRBJ2-7; 8 bases are a match to TRBD1. J was trimmed by 4 bases and V by 3 bases; bases with no gene match: 2. Per the germline V gene, CDR1 is SQVTM and CDR2 is ANQGSEA. The CDR3 is 12 amino acids. CDR3 nucleotide sequence: TGCAGCGTTGAGTGGACAGGGTACGAGCAGTACTTC. Amino acids: CSVEWTGYEQYF.

This chain joins TRBV21-1 and TRBJ2-7; the table's D call of TRBD2 was not tested on the DNA. TRBV21-1 is listed as a pseudogene. The CDR3 is made up of 16 amino acids. DNA of the CDR3: TGTGCCAGCAGCCCGGCCGCAGCGGGGGGGCGATACGAGCAGTACTTC. Its translation is CASSPAAAGGRYEQYF.

V usage is TRBV6-1 and J usage is TRBJ1-2; 7 bases fit TRBD1. The CDR3 runs 15 residues. The J segment lost 6 bases and the V segment lost 3 bases, leaving 10 bases of the junction unmatched. From germline, CDR1 is MNHNS and CDR2 SASEGT. CDR3 coding DNA: TGTGCCAGCAGTGAGGTCGGCAGGGGGTCCGATGGCTACACCTTC. Protein product: CASSEVGRGSDGYTF.

A few counts support this clone. CDR3 protein: CASSFGRRPGELFF. The CDR3 region has the DNA TGTGCCAGCAGCTTCGGGAGACGGCCCGGGGAGCTGTTTTTT. This chain joins TRBV5-4 and TRBJ2-2; D perhaps matches TRBD2 (6 bases). CDR3 length: 14 residues. Trimming stripped 2 bases from V and 6 bases from J, with 11 bases between. CDR1 and CDR2 (germline): SGHNT, YYREEE (reference sequence). Full variable domain (missing parts from reference TRBV5-4 and TRBJ2-2): ETGVTQSPTHLIKTRGQQVTLRCSSQSGHNTVSWYQQALGQGPQFIFQYYREEENGRGNFPPRFSGLQFPNYSSELNVNALELDDSALYLCASSFGRRPGELFFGEGSRLTVL.